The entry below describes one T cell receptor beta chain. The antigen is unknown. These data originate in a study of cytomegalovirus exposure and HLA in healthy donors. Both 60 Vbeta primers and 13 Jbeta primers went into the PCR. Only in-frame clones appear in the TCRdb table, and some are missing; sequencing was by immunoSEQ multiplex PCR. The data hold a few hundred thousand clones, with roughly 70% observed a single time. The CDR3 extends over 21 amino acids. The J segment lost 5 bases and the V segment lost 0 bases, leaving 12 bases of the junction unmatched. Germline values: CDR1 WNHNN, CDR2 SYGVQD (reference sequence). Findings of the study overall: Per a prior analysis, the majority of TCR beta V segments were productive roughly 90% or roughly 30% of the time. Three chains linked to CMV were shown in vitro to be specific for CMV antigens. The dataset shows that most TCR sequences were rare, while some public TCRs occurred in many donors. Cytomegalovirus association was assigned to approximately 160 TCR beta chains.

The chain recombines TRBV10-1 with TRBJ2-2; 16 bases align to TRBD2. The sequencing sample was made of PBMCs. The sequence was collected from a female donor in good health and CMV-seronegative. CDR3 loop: CASSESPGTSGRAPSTGELFF. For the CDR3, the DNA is TGCGCCAGCAGTGAGTCTCCCGGGACTAGCGGGAGGGCCCCGAGTACCGGGGAGCTGTTTTTT.